A selection of T cell receptor beta chains follows, all from one sample in a study of cytomegalovirus exposure and HLA in healthy donors. Using immunoSEQ multiplex PCR, the repertoire was profiled, and TCRdb retains in-frame clones only, with some absent. The sample table sets out under 150,000 clones. Specimen: PBMCs. The receptors stem from a man between 35 and 55 years old in good health and CMV-seronegative. Each CDR3 is given with its conserved first and last residue. D genes are given only for firm matches.

J gene	V gene	D gene	CDR3 protein	CDR3 DNA
TRBJ2-1	TRBV10-3	.	CAISEPHRDSSYNEQFF	TGTGCCATCAGTGAGCCTCACCGGGATAGCTCCTACAATGAGCAGTTCTTC
TRBJ2-5	TRBV7-9	TRBD2	CASRPAGDETQYF	TGTGCCAGCCGTCCAGCGGGGGACGAGACCCAGTACTTC
TRBJ2-5	TRBV7-2	.	CASSSAPRGLGETQYF	TGTGCCAGCAGCTCCGCGCCCAGGGGTTTAGGAGAGACCCAGTACTTC
TRBJ1-2	TRBV28	.	CASSSPLLMASGGYTF	TGTGCCAGCAGTTCGCCCCTACTTATGGCCTCCGGGGGCTACACCTTC
TRBJ2-2	TRBV11-3	TRBD1	CASSFTGGTGELFF	TGTGCCAGCAGCTTTACAGGGGGTACCGGGGAGCTGTTTTTT
TRBJ2-7	TRBV7-9	TRBD1	CASSHRDRGPEQYF	TGTGCCAGCAGCCACAGGGACAGGGGGCCCGAGCAGTACTTC
TRBJ2-7	TRBV6-5	TRBD1	CASSYSWTGMSEQYF	TGTGCCAGCAGTTACTCGTGGACAGGGATGAGCGAGCAGTACTTC
TRBJ1-1	TRBV10-3	.	CAISPRGAEAFF	TGTGCCATCAGTCCTCGGGGTGCTGAAGCTTTCTTT
TRBJ2-2	TRBV10-3	TRBD2	CAISQRGSNGELFF	TGTGCCATCAGCCAGCGGGGGTCGAACGGGGAGCTGTTTTTT
TRBJ2-7	TRBV4-2	.	CASSEAPPTGAYEQYF	TGTGCCAGCAGCGAAGCCCCACCGACAGGAGCCTACGAGCAGTACTTC
TRBJ2-1	TRBV6-5	.	CASSTEFGGHEQFF	TGTGCCAGCAGCACTGAATTTGGGGGCCATGAGCAGTTCTTC
TRBJ2-7	TRBV9	TRBD2	CASSPFSGGSYEQYF	TGTGCCAGCAGCCCCTTTAGCGGGGGTTCCTACGAGCAGTACTTC
TRBJ1-2	TRBV28	TRBD1	CASSLGDRDNGGYTF	TGTGCCAGCAGTTTAGGGGACAGGGACAATGGTGGCTACACCTTC
TRBJ1-2	TRBV10-3	TRBD1	CAISEGTGGAGKGYTF	TGTGCCATCAGTGAGGGGACAGGGGGCGCAGGAAAAGGCTACACCTTC
TRBJ1-2	TRBV2	.	CASSEGTANYGYTF	TGTGCCAGCAGTGAAGGGACTGCCAACTATGGCTACACCTTC
TRBJ1-2	TRBV19	.	CASSPQSSGYGYTF	TGTGCCAGTAGCCCACAGTCCTCTGGCTATGGCTACACCTTC
TRBJ1-1	TRBV5-1	.	CASSLVQGNTEAFF	TGCGCCAGCAGCTTGGTCCAGGGGAACACTGAAGCTTTCTTT
TRBJ1-2	TRBV19	.	CASSIGGGSYGYTF	TGTGCCAGTAGTATAGGGGGGGGCTCCTATGGCTACACCTTC
TRBJ2-1	TRBV7-6	TRBD2	CASSAPRIVAGGQDEQFF	TGTGCCAGCAGCGCCCCAAGGATCGTAGCGGGGGGGCAGGATGAGCAGTTCTTC
TRBJ2-7	TRBV4-2	TRBD2	CASSQVSGAYEQYF	TGTGCCAGCAGCCAAGTTAGCGGGGCCTACGAGCAGTACTTC
TRBJ2-1	TRBV5-1	.	CASSLTRGDEQFF	TGCGCCAGCAGCTTGACCAGGGGTGATGAGCAGTTCTTC
TRBJ2-5	TRBV5-4	TRBD2	CASSLSGGAETQYF	TGTGCCAGCAGCTTGAGCGGGGGGGCAGAGACCCAGTACTTC
TRBJ1-1	TRBV5-5	TRBD1	CASSFRTGGTEAFF	TGTGCCAGCAGCTTCCGGACAGGGGGCACTGAAGCTTTCTTT
TRBJ1-3	TRBV6-6	.	CASTDSVSGNTIYF	TGTGCCAGCACCGACAGCGTCTCTGGAAACACCATATATTTT
TRBJ1-2	TRBV19	.	CASTLGTGHGYTF	TGTGCCAGTACCCTTGGAACAGGGCATGGCTACACCTTC
TRBJ2-5	TRBV4-1	TRBD2	CASSLRLAGLQETQYF	TGCGCCAGCAGCCTCCGACTAGCGGGGCTCCAAGAGACCCAGTACTTC
TRBJ1-5	TRBV6-6	.	CASSYEGGGWQPQHF	TGTGCCAGCAGTTACGAGGGTGGTGGCTGGCAGCCCCAGCATTTT
TRBJ1-2	TRBV19	TRBD1	CASSMDRGNGYTF	TGTGCCAGTAGTATGGACAGGGGCAATGGCTACACCTTC
TRBJ2-2	TRBV11-3	.	CASSSRQVGELFF	TGTGCCAGCAGCTCGCGACAGGTCGGGGAGCTGTTTTTT
TRBJ2-3	TRBV4-2	TRBD2	CASSEGYSGGAEDTQYF	TGTGCCAGCAGCGAAGGGTATAGCGGGGGGGCGGAGGATACGCAGTATTTT
TRBJ2-7	TRBV4-3	TRBD2	CASSQAWTSASYEQYF	TGCGCCAGCAGCCAAGCCTGGACTAGCGCATCCTACGAGCAGTACTTC
TRBJ2-5	TRBV7-9	TRBD1	CASSYRGLGETQYF	TGTGCCAGCAGCTACAGGGGCCTGGGGGAGACCCAGTACTTC
TRBJ1-6	TRBV9	TRBD1	CASSKGQGARNNSPLHF	TGTGCCAGCAGCAAGGGACAGGGGGCGCGGAATAATTCACCCCTCCACTTT
TRBJ1-2	TRBV13	.	CASSLRVTGSYGYTF	TGTGCCAGCAGCTTAAGGGTGACAGGTTCCTATGGCTACACCTTC
TRBJ2-7	TRBV7-9	.	CASSLGEGGAEQYF	TGTGCCAGCAGCTTAGGAGAGGGGGGGGCCGAGCAGTACTTC
TRBJ2-7	TRBV10-3	TRBD1	CAISPGTGDVNEQYF	TGTGCCATCAGTCCAGGGACAGGGGATGTCAACGAGCAGTACTTC
TRBJ2-7	TRBV20-1	.	CSASQGGEQYF	TGCAGTGCTTCTCAGGGAGGCGAGCAGTACTTC